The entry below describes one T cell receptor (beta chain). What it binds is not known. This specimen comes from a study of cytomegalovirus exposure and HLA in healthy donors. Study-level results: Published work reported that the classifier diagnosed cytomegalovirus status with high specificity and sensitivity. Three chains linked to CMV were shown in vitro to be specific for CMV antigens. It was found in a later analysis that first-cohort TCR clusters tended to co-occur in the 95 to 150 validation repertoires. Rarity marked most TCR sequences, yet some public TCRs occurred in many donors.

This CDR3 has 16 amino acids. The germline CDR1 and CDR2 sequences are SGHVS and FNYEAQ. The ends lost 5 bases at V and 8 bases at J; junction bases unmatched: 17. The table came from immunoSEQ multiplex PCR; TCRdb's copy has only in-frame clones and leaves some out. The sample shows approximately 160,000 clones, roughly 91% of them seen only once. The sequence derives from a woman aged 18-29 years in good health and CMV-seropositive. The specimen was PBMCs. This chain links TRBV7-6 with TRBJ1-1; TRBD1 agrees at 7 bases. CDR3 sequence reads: CASSVLAASGTAEAFF. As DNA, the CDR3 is TGTGCCAGCAGCGTATTGGCAGCCTCCGGGACAGCCGAAGCTTTCTTT.